The subject of this entry is one TCR beta chain. Its antigen is unknown. MiXCR, run by TCRdb on the reads, gives a single entry per CDR3 protein. This table holds 7,500 to 9,000 distinct CDR3 sequences, about half found once. This sample is part of a study of T cell repertoires in cytomegalovirus infection. Study information: Based on public TCR beta signatures, there were indications of CMV infection and of a matching HLA type.

Overall study findings and caveats: What dominated the ex vivo response were HLA-C-restricted CMV-specific TCR beta clonotypes.

The clonotype originates from a human donor in good health (CMV status not recorded). Some clones in this sample may be carry-over from other donors' samples. Material: PBMCs, sequenced either directly or after in vitro stimulation (not recorded which).

The CDR3, as DNA: TGTGCCAGCAGTAACTTGGGGGGAGGGGGGCCCGGGGAGCTGTTTTTT. It specifies CASSNLGGGGPGELFF. The V and J genes are TRBV12-3 or TRBV12-4 and TRBJ2-2; tentatively, D is TRBD2 (7 bases). The CDR3 is 16 amino acids. Trimming shortened V by 5 bases and J by 6 bases, and 19 bases separated the two germline ends.